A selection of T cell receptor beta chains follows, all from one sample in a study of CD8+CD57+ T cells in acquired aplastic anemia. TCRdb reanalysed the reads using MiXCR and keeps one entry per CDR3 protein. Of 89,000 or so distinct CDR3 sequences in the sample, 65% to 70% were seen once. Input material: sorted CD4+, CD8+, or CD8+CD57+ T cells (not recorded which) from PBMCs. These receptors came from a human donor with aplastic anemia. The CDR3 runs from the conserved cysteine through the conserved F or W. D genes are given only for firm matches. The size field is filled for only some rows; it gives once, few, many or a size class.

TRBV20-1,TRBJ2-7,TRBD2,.,TGCAGTGCTAATCCGGGACTAGCGAGCTCCTACGAGCAGTACTTC,CSANPGLASSYEQYF
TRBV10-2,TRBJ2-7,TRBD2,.,TGCGCCAGCAGTGATGGTCTAGCGGGCTACGAGCAGTACTTC,CASSDGLAGYEQYF
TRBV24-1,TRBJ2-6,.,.,TGTGCCACCAGTGAGACAGGATCTGGGGCCAACGTCCTGACTTTC,CATSETGSGANVLTF
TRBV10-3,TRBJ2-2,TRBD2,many,TGTGCCATCAGTGATAGACTAGCGGGGGCGAACACCGGGGAGCTGTTTTTT,CAISDRLAGANTGELFF
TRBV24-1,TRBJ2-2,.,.,TGTGCCACCTCGACCGACTGGGGGAGTGACCCCGGGGAGTTGTTTTTT,CATSTDWGSDPGELFF
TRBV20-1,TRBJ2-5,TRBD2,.,TGCAGTGCTAGGGCCTTGGGGGCGGGAGGACCGCAAGAGACCCAGTACTTC,CSARALGAGGPQETQYF
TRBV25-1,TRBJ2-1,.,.,TGTGCCAGCAGTGAACTTGGCGATAGCTCCTACAATGAGCAGTTCTTC,CASSELGDSSYNEQFF
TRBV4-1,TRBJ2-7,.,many,TGCGCCAGCAGCCAAGGACAGAGCTCCTACGGGCAGTACTTC,CASSQGQSSYGQYF
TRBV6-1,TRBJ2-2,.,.,TGTGCCGACACCGGGGAGCTGTTTTTT,CADTGELFF
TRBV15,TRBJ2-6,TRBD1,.,TGTGCCACCAGACGACAGGGGAGCTCTGGGGCCAACGTCCTGACTTTC,CATRRQGSSGANVLTF
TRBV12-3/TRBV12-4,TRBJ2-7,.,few,TGTGCCAGCAGCCCCGGAGTCTCCTACGAGCAGTACTTC,CASSPGVSYEQYF
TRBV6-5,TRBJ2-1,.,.,TGTGCCAGCAGTTACTCTAAAACTAACGAGCAGTTCTTC,CASSYSKTNEQFF